The 17 T cell receptor beta chains below come from one sample, sequenced in a study of identifying expanded T cells in peripheral blood (dated by TCRdb to between 2019 and 2020). To prepare the library, the immunoSEQ multiplex PCR assay was applied. Sourced from immuneACCESS, this table was stored by TCRdb with only in-frame sequences that have V and J called. A share of the clones is absent; for the studies checked, an unresolved V gene accounts for under half, and the remainder has no known explanation. This sample has 100,000 to 150,000 clones in its table, and roughly 80% of those were observed once. 3.3% of the sample is taken by the ten largest. The sample was blood. These receptors were collected from a person aged 18 to 70 in good health.

The chain couples TRBV14 to TRBJ1-3; 10 nucleotides agree with TRBD1. Germline-derived CDR1 and CDR2 are SGHDN and FVKESK. The junction had 4 bases not matched to a gene; V was cut back by 5 bases and J by 6 bases. The CDR3 loop spans 14 amino acids. Here the CDR3 DNA reads TGTGCCAGCAGCAGCGGGACAGGGGCAAACACCATATATTTT. It yields the protein CASSSGTGANTIYF.

The genes are TRBV2 and TRBJ1-4; 9 bases are a match to TRBD1. The CDR3 extends over 17 amino acids. Trimming at V came to 8 bases and at J to 3 bases, leaving 13 bases not matched to a gene. Per the germline V gene, CDR1 is SNHLY and CDR2 is FYNNEI. The CDR3 protein is CASGLGQGDLANEKLFF. The DNA of the CDR3 is TGTGCCAGCGGTCTGGGACAGGGTGACTTGGCTAATGAAAAACTGTTTTTT.

The chain is built from TRBV7-8 and TRBJ2-1, with 13 positions matching TRBD2. The CDR3 spans 15 residues. From germline, CDR1 is SGHVS and CDR2 FQNEAQ. Trimming cost V 8 bases and J 6 bases; bases outside gene matches: 7. This CDR3 reads CASSFGTSGANEQFF. The CDR3, as DNA: TGTGCCAGCTCCTTCGGGACTAGCGGGGCCAATGAGCAGTTCTTC.

This chain connects TRBV7-3 to TRBJ2-3; the match to TRBD1 covers 7 bases. The germline V gene has CDR1 SGHTA and CDR2 FQGTGA. The CDR3 sequence is 13 residues long. J was trimmed by 4 bases and V by 5 bases; bases with no gene match: 3. The CDR3 is CASSGQVADTQYF. The CDR3 bases are TGTGCCAGCAGCGGACAGGTAGCAGATACGCAGTATTTT.

This sequence joins TRBV18 and TRBJ2-2, with 10 bases matching TRBD2. The germline gives CDR1 KGHSH, CDR2 LQKENI. The CDR3 is 17 amino acids. The V gene end was trimmed by 3 bases and the J gene end by 3 bases; junction bases not matched to a gene: 7. Here the CDR3 reads CASSPPGLAEYTGELFF. The CDR3, as DNA: TGTGCCAGCTCACCCCCAGGACTAGCGGAGTACACCGGGGAGCTGTTTTTT.

The V call is TRBV7-6, the J call TRBJ1-1; no definite D call. Looked up from germline, CDR1 is SGHVS and CDR2 is FNYEAQ. The CDR3 runs to 17 residues. V was trimmed by 1 base and J by 1 base, leaving 16 bases between them. CDR3 amino acids: CASSLVTQLVGNTEAFF. The CDR3, as DNA: TGTGCCAGCAGCTTAGTCACGCAACTCGTGGGGAACACTGAAGCTTTCTTT.

V and J are TRBV7-6 and TRBJ1-1, with 10 bases identical to TRBD1. CDR3 length: 14 amino acids. The trim removed 1 base at V and 9 bases at J, leaving 5 bases unmatched. Per germline, CDR1 SGHVS and CDR2 FNYEAQ. The CDR3 reads CASSLGDRGAQAFF. The CDR3 bases are TGTGCCAGCAGCTTAGGGGACAGGGGTGCACAAGCTTTCTTT.

The V call is TRBV7-2, the J call TRBJ1-5; no clear D gene. The germline V gene has CDR1 SGHTA and CDR2 FQGNSA. V lost 0 bases and J 0 bases, leaving 9 bases between the germline ends. The CDR3 extends over 16 amino acids. Here the CDR3 reads CASSLAADYSNQPQHF. The DNA of the CDR3 is TGTGCCAGCAGCTTAGCTGCAGACTATAGCAATCAGCCCCAGCATTTT.

This clone was counted a single time. This chain joins TRBV7-2 and TRBJ2-1; maybe TRBD2 (7 bases). The CDR3 contains 15 residues. With 3 bases removed from V and 1 base from J, the gap between germline ends came to 10 bases. CDR1 SGHTA and CDR2 FQGNSA come from the germline V gene. The CDR3 DNA is TGTGCCAGCAGCTTTGCGGGGGCTTCCTACAATGAGCAGTTCTTC. It encodes CASSFAGASYNEQFF.

This chain uses TRBV2 with TRBJ2-5; D is uncertain. Germline CDR1 is SNHLY and CDR2 is FYNNEI. The ends were cut back, 8 bases at V and 5 bases at J, with 9 bases in the middle. The length of the CDR3 is 11 residues. The DNA of the CDR3 is TGTGCCAGCGACCGGTCGGAGACCCAGTACTTC. It codes for CASDRSETQYF.

This rearrangement joins TRBV5-4 to TRBJ2-5; TRBD2 aligns across 10 bases. CDR1 is SGHNT and CDR2 is YYREEE in the germline V gene (reference sequence). V lost 4 bases, J lost 4 bases, and 19 bases stayed unmatched. CDR3 size: 19 residues. The CDR3 sequence is CASSPRTKPGLAFLETQYF. The CDR3 DNA reads TGTGCCAGCAGCCCCCGGACTAAACCGGGACTAGCGTTTTTAGAGACCCAGTACTTC.

The V gene is TRBV6-5, the J gene TRBJ2-7; D unresolved. The CDR3 contains 12 residues. V lost 3 bases to trimming and J lost 4 bases, with 7 bases between them. CDR1 is MNHEY, CDR2 SVGAGI, per germline. CDR3 in amino acids: CASSYIGYEQYF. DNA for the CDR3: TGTGCCAGCAGTTATATCGGGTACGAGCAGTACTTC.

The genes are TRBV6-6 and TRBJ2-2; weak D call: TRBD1 (6 bases). The CDR3 runs 15 residues. Per the germline V gene, CDR1 is MNHNY and CDR2 is SVGAGI (reference sequence). V shed 3 bases and J shed 2 bases, with 10 bases lying between them. CDR3 protein: CASSYGGRNTGELFF. The CDR3 nucleotides read TGTGCCAGCAGTTATGGGGGCAGAAACACCGGGGAGCTGTTTTTT.

This chain joins TRBV5-1 and TRBJ2-1; tentative D call: TRBD2 (5 bases). Trimming cost V 6 bases and J 8 bases, with 18 bases left between them. This CDR3 is 14 amino acids long. Germline V gene data show CDR1 as SGHRS and CDR2 as YFSETQ. For the CDR3, the DNA is TGCGCCAGCACTCTGGCAGGACTTTACGATGAGCAGTTCTTC. Translating gives CASTLAGLYDEQFF.

In nucleotides, the CDR3 is TGTGCCAGCAGTGAAGGCGGCGGGTATAATGAAAAACTGTTTTTT. Protein sequence: CASSEGGGYNEKLFF. The chain carries TRBV2 and TRBJ1-4; D call uncertain. V dropped 1 base and J dropped 4 bases, with 10 bases sitting between them. This CDR3 has 15 residues. Germline CDR1 reads SNHLY; CDR2 reads FYNNEI.

V and J are TRBV30 and TRBJ2-3; TRBD2 matches at 10 bases. V gave up 3 bases and J gave up 1 base; unmatched junction bases: 10. The CDR3 totals 17 residues. Germline lookup yields CDR1 GTSNPN and CDR2 SVGIG (reference sequence). CDR3 nucleotides: TGTGCCTGGAGCTCGGGACTAGCGCTGTCGGGCACAGATACGCAGTATTTT. The encoded protein is CAWSSGLALSGTDTQYF.

The chain links TRBV12-2 to TRBJ2-7; the tabulated D call, TRBD1, remains unverified against the DNA. TRBV12-2 is given as a pseudogene. This CDR3 is 17 amino acids long. This CDR3 reads CASRLTRWGQGMYEQYF. In DNA, the CDR3 is TGTGCAAGTCGCTTAACTCGGTGGGGACAGGGGATGTACGAGCAGTACTTC.